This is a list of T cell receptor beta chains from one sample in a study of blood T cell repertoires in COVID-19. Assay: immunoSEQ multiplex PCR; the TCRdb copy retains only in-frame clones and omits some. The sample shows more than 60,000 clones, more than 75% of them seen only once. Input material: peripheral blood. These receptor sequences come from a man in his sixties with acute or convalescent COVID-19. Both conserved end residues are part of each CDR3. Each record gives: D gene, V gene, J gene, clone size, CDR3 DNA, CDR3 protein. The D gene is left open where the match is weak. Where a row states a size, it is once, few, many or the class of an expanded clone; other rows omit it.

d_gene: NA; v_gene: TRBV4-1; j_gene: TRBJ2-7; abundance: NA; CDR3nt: TGCGCCAGCAGCCGTGGAGAGTATTCCTACGAGCAGTACTTC; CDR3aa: CASSRGEYSYEQYF
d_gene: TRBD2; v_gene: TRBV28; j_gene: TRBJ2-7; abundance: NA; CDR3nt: TGTGCCAGCAGTTCCACTCCCTCCCGGGGGGGACGTTACGAGCAGTACTTC; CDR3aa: CASSSTPSRGGRYEQYF
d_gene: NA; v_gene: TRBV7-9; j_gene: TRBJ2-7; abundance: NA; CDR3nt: TGTGCCAGCAGCTGGACTGACGCGCAGTACTTC; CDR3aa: CASSWTDAQYF
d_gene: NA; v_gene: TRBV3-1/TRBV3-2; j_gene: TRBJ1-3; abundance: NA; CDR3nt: TGTGCCAGCAGCCAAGGGAGCAGAGGAAACACCATATATTTT; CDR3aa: CASSQGSRGNTIYF
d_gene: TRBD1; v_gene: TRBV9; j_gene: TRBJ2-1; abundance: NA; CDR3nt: TGTGCCAGCAGCGTAGACCCGGGACAGGGCAACAATGAGCAGTTCTTC; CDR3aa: CASSVDPGQGNNEQFF
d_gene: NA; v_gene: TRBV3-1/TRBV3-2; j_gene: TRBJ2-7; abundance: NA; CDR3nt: TGTGCCAGCAGCAATGCGGGGCCCTACGAGCAGTACTTC; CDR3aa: CASSNAGPYEQYF
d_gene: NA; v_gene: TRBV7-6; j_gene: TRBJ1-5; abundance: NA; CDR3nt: TGTGCCAGCAGCTTAGACCAGGGGCGGCCCCAGCATTTT; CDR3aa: CASSLDQGRPQHF
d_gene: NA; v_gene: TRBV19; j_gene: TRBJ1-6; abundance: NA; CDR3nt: TGTGCCAGTAAGGAAGGCGCCGGGGGAAATTCACCCCTCCACTTT; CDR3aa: CASKEGAGGNSPLHF
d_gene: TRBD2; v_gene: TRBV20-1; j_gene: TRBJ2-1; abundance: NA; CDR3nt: TGCAGTGCTGGTGGACTAGCGGGAGGGCCATCCTACAATGAGCAGTTCTTC; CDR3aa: CSAGGLAGGPSYNEQFF
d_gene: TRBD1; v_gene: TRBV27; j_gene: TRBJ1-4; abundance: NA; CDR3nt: TGTGCCAGCAGTCCGAGGACAGGGAATGAAAAACTGTTTTTT; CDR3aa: CASSPRTGNEKLFF
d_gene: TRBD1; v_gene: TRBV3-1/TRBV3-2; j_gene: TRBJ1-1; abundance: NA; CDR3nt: TGTGCCAGCAGCCATGCTGACAGGGCGGAATCAGCTTTCTTT; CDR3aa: CASSHADRAESAFF
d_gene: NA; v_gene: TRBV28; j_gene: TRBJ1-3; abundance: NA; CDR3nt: TGTGCCAGCAGTTTAGTGCAGAACTCTGGAAACACCATATATTTT; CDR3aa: CASSLVQNSGNTIYF
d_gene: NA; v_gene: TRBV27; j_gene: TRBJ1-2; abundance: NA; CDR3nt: TGTGCCAGCAGGGGGCGCGGCTACACCTTC; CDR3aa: CASRGRGYTF
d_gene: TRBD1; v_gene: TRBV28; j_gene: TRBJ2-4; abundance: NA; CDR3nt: TGTGCCATACGGACAGGGTTAGCCAAAAACATTCAGTACTTC; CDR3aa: CAIRTGLAKNIQYF
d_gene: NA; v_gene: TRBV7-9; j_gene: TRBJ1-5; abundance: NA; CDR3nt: TGTGCCAGCAGCCGCATCAGTGGCCCCCAGCATTTT; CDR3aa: CASSRISGPQHF
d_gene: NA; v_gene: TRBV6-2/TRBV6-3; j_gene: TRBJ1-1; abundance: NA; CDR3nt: TGTGCCAGCAGTCAGACAGAAACAAACACTGAAGCTTTCTTT; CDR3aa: CASSQTETNTEAFF
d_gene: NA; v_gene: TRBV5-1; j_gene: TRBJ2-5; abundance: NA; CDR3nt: TGCGCCAGCACCCTCACCGGGACACGAGAAGGGGAGACCCAGTACTTC; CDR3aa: CASTLTGTREGETQYF
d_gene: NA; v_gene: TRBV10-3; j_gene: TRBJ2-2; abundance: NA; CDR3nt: TGTGCCATCAACACAGGGACGGCGGACACCGGGGAGCTGTTTTTT; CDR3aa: CAINTGTADTGELFF
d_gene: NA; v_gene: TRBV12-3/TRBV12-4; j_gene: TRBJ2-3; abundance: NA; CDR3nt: TGTGCCAGCAGTAGGAGGGGCGACGGTACGCAGTATTTT; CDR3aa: CASSRRGDGTQYF
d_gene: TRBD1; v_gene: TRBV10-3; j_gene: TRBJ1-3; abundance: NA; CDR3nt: TGTGCCATCAGTGAAACGACAGGGGAGGCGAACACCATATATTTT; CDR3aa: CAISETTGEANTIYF
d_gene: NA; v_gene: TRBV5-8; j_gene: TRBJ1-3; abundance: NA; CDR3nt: TGTGCCAGCAGCTTTCCCCTTAGAAACACCATATATTTT; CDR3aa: CASSFPLRNTIYF
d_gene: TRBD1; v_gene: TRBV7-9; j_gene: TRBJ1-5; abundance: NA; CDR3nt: TGTGCCAGCAGCTTGACAGGGGGAAATCAGCCCCAGCATTTT; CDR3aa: CASSLTGGNQPQHF
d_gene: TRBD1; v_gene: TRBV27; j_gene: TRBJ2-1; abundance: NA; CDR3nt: TGTGCCAGCAGTTTAGGGGGACAGGGGACTAAGTATGAGCAGTTCTTC; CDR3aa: CASSLGGQGTKYEQFF
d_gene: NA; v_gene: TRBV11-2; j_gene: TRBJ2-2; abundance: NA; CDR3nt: TGTGCCAGCAGCTTATCCTCCGGGAACACCGGGGAGCTGTTTTTT; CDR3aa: CASSLSSGNTGELFF
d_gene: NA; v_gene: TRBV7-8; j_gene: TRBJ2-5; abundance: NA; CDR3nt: TGTGCCAGCAGCTTATCAACAGGGACGGGAGAGACCCAGTACTTC; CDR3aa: CASSLSTGTGETQYF
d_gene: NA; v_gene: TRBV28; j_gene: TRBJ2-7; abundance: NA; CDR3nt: TGTGCCAGCACCGTCCAGGGACTCGAGCAGTACTTC; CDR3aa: CASTVQGLEQYF
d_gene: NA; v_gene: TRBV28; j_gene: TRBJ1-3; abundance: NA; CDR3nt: TGTGCCAGCACTACGGGAAACACCATATATTTT; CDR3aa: CASTTGNTIYF
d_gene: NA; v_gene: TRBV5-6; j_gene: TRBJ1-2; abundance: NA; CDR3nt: TGTGCCAGCAGGGCTCAGGGTTTAGGGTATGGCTACACCTTC; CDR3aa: CASRAQGLGYGYTF
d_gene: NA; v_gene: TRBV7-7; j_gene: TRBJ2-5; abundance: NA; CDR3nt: TGTGCTAGCAGCCGGACAGAGAGGGAGACCCAGTACTTC; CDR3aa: CASSRTERETQYF
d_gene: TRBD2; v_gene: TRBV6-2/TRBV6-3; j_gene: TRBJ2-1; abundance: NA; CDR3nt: TGTGCCAGCAGTTACCACCGGCTAGCGGCTTTTAATGAGCAGTTCTTC; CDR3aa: CASSYHRLAAFNEQFF
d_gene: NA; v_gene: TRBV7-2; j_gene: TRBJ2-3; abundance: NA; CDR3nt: TGTGCCAGCAGCCCCCGGACACAAACTAGCACAGATACGCAGTATTTT; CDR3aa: CASSPRTQTSTDTQYF
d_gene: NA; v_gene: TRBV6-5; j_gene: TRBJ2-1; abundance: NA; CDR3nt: TGTGCCAGCAGTTACTCGAGGGGGTCGGCGGACAATGAGCAGTTCTTC; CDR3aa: CASSYSRGSADNEQFF
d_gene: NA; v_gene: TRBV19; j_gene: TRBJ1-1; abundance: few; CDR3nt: TGTGCCAGTACCCCCGGGACTGCTGAAGCTTTCTTT; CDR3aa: CASTPGTAEAFF
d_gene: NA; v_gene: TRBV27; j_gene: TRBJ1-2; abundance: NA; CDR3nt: TGTGCCAGCAGCCCCACTTGGGCGACGCCTGGCTACACCTTC; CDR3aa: CASSPTWATPGYTF
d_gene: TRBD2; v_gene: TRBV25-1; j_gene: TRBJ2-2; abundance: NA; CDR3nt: TGTGCCAGCACCCATAGCGGGAGAGACACCGGGGAGCTGTTTTTT; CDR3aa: CASTHSGRDTGELFF